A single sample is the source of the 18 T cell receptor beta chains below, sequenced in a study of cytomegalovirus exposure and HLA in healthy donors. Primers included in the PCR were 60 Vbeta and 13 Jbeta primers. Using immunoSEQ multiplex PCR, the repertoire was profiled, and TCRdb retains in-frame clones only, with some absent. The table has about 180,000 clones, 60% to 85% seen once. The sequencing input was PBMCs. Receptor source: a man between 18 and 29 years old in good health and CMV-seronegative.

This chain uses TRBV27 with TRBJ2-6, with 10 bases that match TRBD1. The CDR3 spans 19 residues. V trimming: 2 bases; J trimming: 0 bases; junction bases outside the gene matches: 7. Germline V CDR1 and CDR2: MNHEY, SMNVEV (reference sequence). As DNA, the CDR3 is TGTGCCAGCAGTTTAATCCGACAGGGGGCTGTCTCTGGGGCCAACGTCCTGACTTTC. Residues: CASSLIRQGAVSGANVLTF.

This CDR3 is CASIHRGRGTDTQYF. In nucleotides, the CDR3 is TGTGCCAGCATCCACAGGGGGCGCGGCACAGATACGCAGTATTTT. The V call is TRBV11-2, the J call TRBJ2-3; 9 nucleotides align to TRBD1. Germline assignment: CDR1 SGHAT and CDR2 FQNNGV. The ends lost 7 bases at V and 1 base at J; junction bases unmatched: 6. The CDR3 loop spans 15 amino acids. Filled out from reference TRBV11-2 and TRBJ2-3, the complete variable domain reads EAGVAQSPRYKIIEKRQSVAFWCNPISGHATLYWYQQILGQGPKLLIQFQNNGVVDDSQLPKDRFSAERLKGVDSTLKIQPAKLEDSAVYLCASIHRGRGTDTQYFGPGTRLTVL.

CDR3 amino acids: CASVTGSGGQETQYF. CDR3 nucleotides: TGTGCCAGCGTAACGGGCTCGGGGGGGCAAGAGACCCAGTACTTC. The rearrangement joins TRBV6-1 to TRBJ2-5; 8 positions agree with TRBD2. The CDR3 runs 15 residues. The germline gives CDR1 MNHNS, CDR2 SASEGT. The V and J ends lost 8 bases and 2 bases, in that order; junction bases with no gene match: 10.

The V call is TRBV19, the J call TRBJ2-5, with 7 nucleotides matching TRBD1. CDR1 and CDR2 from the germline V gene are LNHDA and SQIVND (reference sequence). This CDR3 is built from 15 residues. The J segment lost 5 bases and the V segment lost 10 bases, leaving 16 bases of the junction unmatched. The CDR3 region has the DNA TGTGCCACCTCACTCGGACAGGCATCTCAGGAGACCCAGTACTTC. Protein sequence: CATSLGQASQETQYF.

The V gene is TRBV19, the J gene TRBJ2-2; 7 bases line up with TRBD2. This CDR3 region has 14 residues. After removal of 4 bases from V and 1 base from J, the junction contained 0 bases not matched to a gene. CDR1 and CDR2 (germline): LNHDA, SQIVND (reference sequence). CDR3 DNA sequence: TGTGCCAGTAGTAGCGGGGGGAACACCGGGGAGCTGTTTTTT. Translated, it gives CASSSGGNTGELFF. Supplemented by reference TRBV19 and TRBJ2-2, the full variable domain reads DGGITQSPKYLFRKEGQNVTLSCEQNLNHDAMYWYRQDPGQGLRLIYYSQIVNDFQKGDIAEGYSVSREKKESFPLTVTSAQKNPTAFYLCASSSGGNTGELFFGEGSRLTVL.

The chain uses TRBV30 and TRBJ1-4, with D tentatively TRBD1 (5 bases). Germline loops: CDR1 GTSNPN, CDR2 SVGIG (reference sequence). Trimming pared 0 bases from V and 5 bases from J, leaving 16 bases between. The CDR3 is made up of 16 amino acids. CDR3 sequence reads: CAWSVSRGVGNEKLFF. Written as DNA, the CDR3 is TGTGCCTGGAGTGTATCCCGGGGGGTGGGGAATGAAAAACTGTTTTTT.

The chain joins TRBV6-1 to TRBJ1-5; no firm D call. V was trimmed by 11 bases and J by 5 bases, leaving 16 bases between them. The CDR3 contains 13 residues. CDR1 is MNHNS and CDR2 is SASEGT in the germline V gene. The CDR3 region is CAVQFEEYQPQHF. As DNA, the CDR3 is TGTGCCGTTCAATTCGAGGAGTATCAGCCCCAGCATTTT.

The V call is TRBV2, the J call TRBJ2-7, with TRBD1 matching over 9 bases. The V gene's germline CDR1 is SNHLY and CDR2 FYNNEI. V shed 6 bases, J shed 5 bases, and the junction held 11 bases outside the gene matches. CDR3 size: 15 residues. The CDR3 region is CASRVPGQGLNEQYF. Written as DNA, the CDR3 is TGTGCCAGCAGAGTACCGGGACAGGGCCTTAACGAGCAGTACTTC. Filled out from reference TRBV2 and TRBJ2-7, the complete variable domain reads EPEVTQTPSHQVTQMGQEVILRCVPISNHLYFYWYRQILGQKVEFLVSFYNNEISEKSEIFDDQFSVERPDGSNFTLKIRSTKLEDSAMYFCASRVPGQGLNEQYFGPGTRLTVT.

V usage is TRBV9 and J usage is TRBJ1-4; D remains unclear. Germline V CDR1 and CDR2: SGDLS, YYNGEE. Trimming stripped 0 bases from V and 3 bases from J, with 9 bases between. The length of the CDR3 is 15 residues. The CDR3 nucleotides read TGTGCCAGCAGCGTAGAGGCGGCAGCTAATGAAAAACTGTTTTTT. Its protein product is CASSVEAAANEKLFF.

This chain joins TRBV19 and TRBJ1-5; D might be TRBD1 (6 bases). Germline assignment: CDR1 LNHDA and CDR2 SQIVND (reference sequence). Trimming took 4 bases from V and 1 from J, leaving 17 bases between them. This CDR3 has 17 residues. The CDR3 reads CASSTPETGWSNQPQHF. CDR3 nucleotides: TGTGCCAGTAGTACGCCAGAGACAGGTTGGAGCAATCAGCCCCAGCATTTT.

In DNA form, the CDR3 reads TGTTCCATTGCGGTGGGCTCCTACGAGCAGTACTTC. Its translation is CSIAVGSYEQYF. The rearrangement joins TRBV7-9 to TRBJ2-7; D remains unclear. Germline V gene sequence: CDR1 SEHNR, CDR2 FQNEAQ (reference sequence). The CDR3 length is 12 residues.

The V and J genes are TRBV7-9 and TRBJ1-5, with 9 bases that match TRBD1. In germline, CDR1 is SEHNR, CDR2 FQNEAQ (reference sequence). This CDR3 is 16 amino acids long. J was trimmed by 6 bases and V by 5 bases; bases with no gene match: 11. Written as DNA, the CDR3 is TGTGCCAGCAGCCGAGGTGACAGGGGGTCCCCTCAGCCCCAGCATTTT. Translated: CASSRGDRGSPQPQHF.

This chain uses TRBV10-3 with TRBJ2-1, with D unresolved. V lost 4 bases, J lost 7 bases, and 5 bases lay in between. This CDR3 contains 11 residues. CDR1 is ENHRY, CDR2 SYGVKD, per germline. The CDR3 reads CAISVQNEQFF. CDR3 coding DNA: TGTGCCATCAGTGTCCAGAATGAGCAGTTCTTC.

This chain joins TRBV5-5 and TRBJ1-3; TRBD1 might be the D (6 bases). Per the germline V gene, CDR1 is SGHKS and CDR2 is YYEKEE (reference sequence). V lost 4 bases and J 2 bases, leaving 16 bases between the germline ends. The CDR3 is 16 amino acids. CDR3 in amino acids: CASSPRGRYAGNTIYF. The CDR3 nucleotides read TGTGCCAGCAGCCCGCGGGGGCGGTATGCTGGAAACACCATATATTTT.

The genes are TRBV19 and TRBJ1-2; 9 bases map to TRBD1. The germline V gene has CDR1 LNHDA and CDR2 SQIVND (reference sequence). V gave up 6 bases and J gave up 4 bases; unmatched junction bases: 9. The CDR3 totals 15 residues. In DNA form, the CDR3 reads TGTGCCAGTAGGCCACAGGGGGCGCGGGGCTATGGCTACACCTTC. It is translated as CASRPQGARGYGYTF.

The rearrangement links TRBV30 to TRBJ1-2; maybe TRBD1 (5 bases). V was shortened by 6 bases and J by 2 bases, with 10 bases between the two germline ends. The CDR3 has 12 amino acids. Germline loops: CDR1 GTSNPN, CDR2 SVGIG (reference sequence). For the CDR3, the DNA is TGTGCCTGTGCCCGGGGGAACTATGGCTACACCTTC. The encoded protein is CACARGNYGYTF. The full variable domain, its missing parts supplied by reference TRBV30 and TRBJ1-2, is SQTIHQWPATLVQPVGSPLSLECTVEGTSNPNLYWYRQAAGRGLQLLFYSVGIGQISSEVPQNLSASRPQDRQFILSSKKLLLSDSGFYLCACARGNYGYTFGSGTRLTVV.

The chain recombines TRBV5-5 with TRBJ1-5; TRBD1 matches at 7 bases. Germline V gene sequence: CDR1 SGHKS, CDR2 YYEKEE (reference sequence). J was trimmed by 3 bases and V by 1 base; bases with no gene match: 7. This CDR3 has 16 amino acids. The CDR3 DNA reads TGTGCCAGCAGCTTGAGATGGCAGGGGGTCAATCAGCCCCAGCATTTT. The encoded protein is CASSLRWQGVNQPQHF.

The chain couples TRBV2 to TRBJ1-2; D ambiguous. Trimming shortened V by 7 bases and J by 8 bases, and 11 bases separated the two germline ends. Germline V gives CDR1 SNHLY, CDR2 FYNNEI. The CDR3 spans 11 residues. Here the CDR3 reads CASNPGKGYTF. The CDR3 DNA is TGTGCCAGCAATCCCGGGAAGGGCTACACCTTC.